This T cell receptor (beta chain) came from a study of cytomegalovirus exposure and HLA in healthy donors. Primers: 60 Vbeta forward and 13 Jbeta reverse. Repertoires were generated with immunoSEQ multiplex PCR, while TCRdb's copy carries only in-frame clones and drops some. The sample yields 150,000 to 200,000 clones, around 82% seen once. The CDR3 runs to 14 residues. V was clipped by 4 bases and J by 4 bases; unmatched bases: 5. CDR1 is LNHDA and CDR2 is SQIVND in the germline V gene (reference sequence). The sequence was obtained from a male donor in good health and CMV-seronegative. Sequencing was done on a sample of PBMCs. The chain carries TRBV19 and TRBJ1-2; 8 positions match TRBD1. In DNA, the CDR3 is TGTGCCAGTAGTAGTCAGGGGGCGGGCTATGGCTACACCTTC. Translated: CASSSQGAGYGYTF.